The 8 T cell receptor beta chains in this list originate from one sample, sequenced in a study of T cell responses to AZD1222 COVID-19 vaccine. Profiled with immunoSEQ multiplex PCR; TCRdb holds only in-frame clones, not every one. The sample contains 140,000 or so clones, approximately 91% of which appear only once. The sequencing used peripheral blood, collected 28 days after the second dose of the MenACWY control vaccine. All receptors come from an adult who received the MenACWY meningococcal vaccine as a control.

This chain links TRBV4-3 with TRBJ2-2; possible D gene TRBD1, 5 bases. The CDR3 has 15 residues. Germline V gives CDR1 LGHNA, CDR2 YSLEER. V was clipped by 2 bases and J by 6 bases, with 13 bases between them. The CDR3 sequence: CASSQHRSSPGELFF. The CDR3 nucleotides are TGCGCCAGCAGCCAACACAGGTCTAGTCCCGGGGAGCTGTTTTTT.

V and J are TRBV18 and TRBJ1-2, with 9 bases aligning to TRBD1. Unmatched junction bases numbered 2, after V lost 5 bases and J lost 4 bases. The germline gives CDR1 KGHSH, CDR2 LQKENI. The CDR3 runs to 13 residues. The CDR3: CASSGDRVYGYTF. Written as DNA, the CDR3 is TGTGCCAGCTCAGGGGACAGGGTCTATGGCTACACCTTC.

The genes are TRBV3-1 (or the pseudogene TRBV3-2) and TRBJ2-7; tentative D call: TRBD1 (6 bases). V lost 5 bases, J lost 1 base, and 15 bases lay in between. The CDR3 runs to 15 residues. Per the germline V gene, CDR1 is LGHDT and CDR2 is YNNKEL (reference sequence). The CDR3 spells CASSGRDKSSYEQYF. The CDR3 DNA reads as TGTGCCAGCAGCGGCCGGGACAAATCTTCCTACGAGCAGTACTTC.

The rearrangement joins TRBV27 to TRBJ1-2, with 7 bases matching TRBD1. With V trimmed by 5 bases and J by 8 bases, 11 bases remained unmatched. The germline gives CDR1 MNHEY, CDR2 SMNVEV (reference sequence). This CDR3 is 14 amino acids long. CDR3 region: CASSPRQGLEGYTF. The CDR3 nucleotides read TGTGCCAGCAGTCCTCGACAGGGTTTGGAGGGCTACACCTTC.

This clone was picked up one time. This rearrangement joins TRBV4-1 to TRBJ2-2; 10 nucleotides agree with TRBD2. Germline CDR1 and CDR2: MGHRA and YSYEKL. V gave up 0 bases and J gave up 2 bases; unmatched junction bases: 6. CDR3 size: 18 residues. The DNA for the CDR3 is TGCGCCAGCAGCCAAGAGGGGCTAGCGGGGGAAAACACCGGGGAGCTGTTTTTT. This encodes CASSQEGLAGENTGELFF.

The chain joins TRBV18 to TRBJ2-3; D call uncertain. Trimming removed 0 bases from V and 4 bases from J, with 8 bases in between. The CDR3 loop spans 14 amino acids. Germline assignment: CDR1 KGHSH and CDR2 LQKENI. Here the CDR3 DNA reads TGTGCCAGCTCACCACCGACTGGGGCAGATACGCAGTATTTT. This encodes CASSPPTGADTQYF.

The chain recombines TRBV6-5 with TRBJ2-3; D call uncertain. Germline values: CDR1 MNHEY, CDR2 SVGAGI. The CDR3 extends over 15 amino acids. V was shortened by 0 bases and J by 4 bases, with 11 bases between the two germline ends. CDR3 sequence reads: CASSYSAGLADTQYF. DNA for the CDR3: TGTGCCAGCAGTTACTCAGCAGGATTAGCAGATACGCAGTATTTT.

V is TRBV28 and J is TRBJ1-1; D is unclear. V lost 6 bases and J 6 bases, leaving 20 bases between the germline ends. This CDR3 comprises 15 residues. The germline CDR1 and CDR2 sequences are MDHEN and SYDVKM. As DNA, the CDR3 is TGTGCCAGCAGCACACCGGGCTTAGGGAAGGCTGAAGCTTTCTTT. The encoded protein is CASSTPGLGKAEAFF. Looking up the rest from reference TRBV28 and TRBJ1-1 gives the full variable domain: DVKVTQSSRYLVKRTGEKVFLECVQDMDHENMFWYRQDPGLGLRLIYFSYDVKMKEKGDIPEGYSVSREKKERFSLILESASTNQTSMYLCASSTPGLGKAEAFFGQGTRLTVV.